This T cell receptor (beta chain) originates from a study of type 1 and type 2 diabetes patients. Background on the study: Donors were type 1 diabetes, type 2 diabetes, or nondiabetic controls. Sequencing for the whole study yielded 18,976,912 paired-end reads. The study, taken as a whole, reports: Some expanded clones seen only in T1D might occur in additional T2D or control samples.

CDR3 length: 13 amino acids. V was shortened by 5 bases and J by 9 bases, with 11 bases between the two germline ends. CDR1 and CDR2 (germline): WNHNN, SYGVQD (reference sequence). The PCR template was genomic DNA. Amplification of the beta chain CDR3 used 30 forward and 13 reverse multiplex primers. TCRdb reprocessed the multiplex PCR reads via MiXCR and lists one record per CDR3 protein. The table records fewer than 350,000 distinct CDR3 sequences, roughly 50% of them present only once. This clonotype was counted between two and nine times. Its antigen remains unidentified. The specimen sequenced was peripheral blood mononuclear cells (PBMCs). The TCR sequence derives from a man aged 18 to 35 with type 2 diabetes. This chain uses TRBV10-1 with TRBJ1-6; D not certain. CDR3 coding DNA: TGCGCCAGCAGTCCGGGGTTAACTTCACCCCTCCACTTT. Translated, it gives CASSPGLTSPLHF.